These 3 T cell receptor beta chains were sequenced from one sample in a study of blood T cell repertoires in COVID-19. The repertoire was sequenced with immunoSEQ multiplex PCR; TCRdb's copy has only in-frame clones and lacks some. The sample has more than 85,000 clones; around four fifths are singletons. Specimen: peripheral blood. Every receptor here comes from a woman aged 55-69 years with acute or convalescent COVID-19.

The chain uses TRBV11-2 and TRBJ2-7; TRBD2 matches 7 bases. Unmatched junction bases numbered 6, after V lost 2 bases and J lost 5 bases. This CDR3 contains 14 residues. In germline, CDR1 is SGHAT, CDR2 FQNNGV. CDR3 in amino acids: CASSLRLAGNEQYF. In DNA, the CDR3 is TGTGCCAGCAGCTTAAGACTAGCAGGTAACGAGCAGTACTTC.

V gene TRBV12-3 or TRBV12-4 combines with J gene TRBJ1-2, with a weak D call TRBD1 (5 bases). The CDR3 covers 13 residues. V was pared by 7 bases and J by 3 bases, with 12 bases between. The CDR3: CASTTDIDYGYTF. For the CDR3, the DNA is TGTGCCAGCACTACGGACATTGACTATGGCTACACCTTC.

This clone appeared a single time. CDR3 sequence reads: CASSPSSNQPQHF. The CDR3 nucleotides read TGTGCCAGCAGCCCCTCCAGCAATCAGCCCCAGCATTTT. The genes are TRBV7-2 and TRBJ1-5; D remains ambiguous. CDR1 is SGHTA and CDR2 is FQGNSA in the germline V gene. V was clipped by 5 bases and J by 1 base, with 6 bases between them. The CDR3 loop spans 13 amino acids. Full variable domain (outside the CDR3, taken from reference TRBV7-2 and TRBJ1-5): GAGVSQSPSNKVTEKGKDVELRCDPISGHTALYWYRQSLGQGLEFLIYFQGNSAPDKSGLPSDRFSAERTGGSVSTLTIQRTQQEDSAVYLCASSPSSNQPQHFGDGTRLSIL.